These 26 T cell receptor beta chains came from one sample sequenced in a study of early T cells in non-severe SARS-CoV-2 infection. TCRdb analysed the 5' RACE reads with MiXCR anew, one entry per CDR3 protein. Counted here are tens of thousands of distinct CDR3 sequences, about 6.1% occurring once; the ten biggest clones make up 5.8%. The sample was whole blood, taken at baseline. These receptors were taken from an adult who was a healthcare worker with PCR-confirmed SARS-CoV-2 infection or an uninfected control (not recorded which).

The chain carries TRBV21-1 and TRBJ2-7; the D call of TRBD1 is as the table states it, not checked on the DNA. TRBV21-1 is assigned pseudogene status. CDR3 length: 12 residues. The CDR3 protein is CASSPREYEQYF. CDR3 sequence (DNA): TGTGCCAGCAGCCCCAGGGAGTACGAGCAGTACTTC.

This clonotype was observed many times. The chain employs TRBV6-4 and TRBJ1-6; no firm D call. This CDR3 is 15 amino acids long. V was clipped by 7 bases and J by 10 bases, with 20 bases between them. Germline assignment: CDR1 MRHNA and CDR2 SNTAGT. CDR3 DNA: TGTGCCAGCAAGGATTGGAACATCGGCGCCTCACCCCTCCACTTT. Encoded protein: CASKDWNIGASPLHF.

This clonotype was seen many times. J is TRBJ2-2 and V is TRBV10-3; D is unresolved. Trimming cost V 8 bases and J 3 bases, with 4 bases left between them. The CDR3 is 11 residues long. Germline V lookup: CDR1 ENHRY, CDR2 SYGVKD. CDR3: CAIGYTGELFF. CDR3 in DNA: TGTGCCATCGGCTACACCGGGGAGCTGTTTTTT.

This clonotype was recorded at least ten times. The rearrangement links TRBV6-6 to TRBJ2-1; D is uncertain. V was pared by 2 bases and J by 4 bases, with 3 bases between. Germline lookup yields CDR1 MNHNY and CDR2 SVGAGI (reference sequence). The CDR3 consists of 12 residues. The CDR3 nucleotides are TGTGCCAGCAGTTACGAGTACAATGAGCAGTTCTTC. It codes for CASSYEYNEQFF.

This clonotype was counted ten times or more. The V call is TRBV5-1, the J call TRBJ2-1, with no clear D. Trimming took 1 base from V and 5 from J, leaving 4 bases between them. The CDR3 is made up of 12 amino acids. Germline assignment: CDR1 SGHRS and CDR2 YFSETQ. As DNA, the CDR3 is TGCGCCAGCAGCTTGTCGGACAATGAGCAGTTCTTC. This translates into CASSLSDNEQFF.

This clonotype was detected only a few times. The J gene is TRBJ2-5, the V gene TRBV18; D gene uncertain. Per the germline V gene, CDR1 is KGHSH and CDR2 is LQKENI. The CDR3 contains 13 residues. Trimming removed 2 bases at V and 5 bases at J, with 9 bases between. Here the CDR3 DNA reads TGTGCCAGCTCACCAGGTATCCGGGAGACCCAGTACTTC. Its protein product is CASSPGIRETQYF.

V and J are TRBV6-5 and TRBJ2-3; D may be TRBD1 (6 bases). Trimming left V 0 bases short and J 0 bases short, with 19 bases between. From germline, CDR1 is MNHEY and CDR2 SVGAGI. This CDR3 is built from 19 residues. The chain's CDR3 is CASSYSIPQGPTSTDTQYF. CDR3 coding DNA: TGTGCCAGCAGTTACTCGATACCTCAGGGGCCGACTAGCACAGATACGCAGTATTTT.

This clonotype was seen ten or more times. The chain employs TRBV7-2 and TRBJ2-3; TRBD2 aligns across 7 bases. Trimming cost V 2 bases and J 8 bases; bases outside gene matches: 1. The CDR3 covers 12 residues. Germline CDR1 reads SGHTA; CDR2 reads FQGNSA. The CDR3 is CASSLRLATQYF. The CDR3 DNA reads TGTGCCAGCAGCTTAAGACTAGCTACGCAGTATTTT.

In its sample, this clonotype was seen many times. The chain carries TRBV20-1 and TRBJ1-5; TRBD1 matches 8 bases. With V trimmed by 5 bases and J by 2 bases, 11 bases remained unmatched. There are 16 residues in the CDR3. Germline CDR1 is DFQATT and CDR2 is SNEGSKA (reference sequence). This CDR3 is CSAPISDRGGNQPQHF. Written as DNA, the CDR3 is TGCAGTGCTCCGATCTCCGACAGGGGCGGCAATCAGCCCCAGCATTTT.

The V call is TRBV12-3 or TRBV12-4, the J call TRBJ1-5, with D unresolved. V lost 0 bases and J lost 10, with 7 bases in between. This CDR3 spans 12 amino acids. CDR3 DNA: TGTGCCAGCAGTTTAGCCCCCCGACCCCAGCATTTT. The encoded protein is CASSLAPRPQHF.

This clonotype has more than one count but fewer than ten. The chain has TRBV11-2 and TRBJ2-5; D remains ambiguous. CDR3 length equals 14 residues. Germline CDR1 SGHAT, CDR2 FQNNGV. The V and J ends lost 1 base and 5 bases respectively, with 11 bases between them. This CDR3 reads CASSLVRAGETQYF. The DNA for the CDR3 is TGTGCCAGCAGCTTAGTCCGTGCCGGGGAGACCCAGTACTTC.

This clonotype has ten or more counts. CDR3 bases: TGTGCCAGCAGCCAGACGGGGGAAAACTCCTACGAGCAGTACTTC. It encodes CASSQTGENSYEQYF. This sequence joins TRBV3-2 and TRBJ2-7; no check of the table's D call, TRBD1, against the DNA was made. TRBV3-2 is termed a pseudogene. The CDR3 spans 15 residues.

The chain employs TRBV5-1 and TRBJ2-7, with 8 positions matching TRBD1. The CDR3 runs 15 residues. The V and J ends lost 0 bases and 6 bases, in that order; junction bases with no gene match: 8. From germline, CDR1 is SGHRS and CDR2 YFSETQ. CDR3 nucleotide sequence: TGCGCCAGCAGCTTGGTTGGCAGGGGGCGATCCGAGCAGTACTTC. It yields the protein CASSLVGRGRSEQYF.

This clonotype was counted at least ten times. The CDR3 spells CASSPNSAGTGELFF. The CDR3 bases are TGTGCCAGCAGCCCAAACTCGGCGGGAACCGGGGAGCTGTTTTTT. This chain uses TRBV7-3 with TRBJ2-2, with D possibly being TRBD2 (6 bases). Trimming cost V 5 bases and J 5 bases, with 15 bases left between them. Looked up from germline, CDR1 is SGHTA and CDR2 is FQGTGA. The CDR3 totals 15 residues.

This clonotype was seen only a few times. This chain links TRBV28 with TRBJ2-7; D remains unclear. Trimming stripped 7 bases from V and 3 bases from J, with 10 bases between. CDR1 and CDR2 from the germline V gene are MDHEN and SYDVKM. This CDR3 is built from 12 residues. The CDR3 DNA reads TGTGCCAGCATATCTCCAGGCTACGAGCAGTACTTC. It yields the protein CASISPGYEQYF.

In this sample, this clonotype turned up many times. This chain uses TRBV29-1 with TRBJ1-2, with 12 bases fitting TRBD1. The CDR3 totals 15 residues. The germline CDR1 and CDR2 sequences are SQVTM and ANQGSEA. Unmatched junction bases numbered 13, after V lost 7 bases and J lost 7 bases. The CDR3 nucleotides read TGCAGCGCTACCGGGACAGGGGGCTATCTGGGTGGCTACACCTTC. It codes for CSATGTGGYLGGYTF.

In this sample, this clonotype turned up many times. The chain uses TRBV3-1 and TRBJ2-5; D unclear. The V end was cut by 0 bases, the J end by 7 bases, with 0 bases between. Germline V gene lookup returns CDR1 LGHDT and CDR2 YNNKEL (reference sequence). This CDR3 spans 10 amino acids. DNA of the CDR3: TGTGCCAGCAGCCAAGAGACCCAGTACTTC. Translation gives CASSQETQYF.

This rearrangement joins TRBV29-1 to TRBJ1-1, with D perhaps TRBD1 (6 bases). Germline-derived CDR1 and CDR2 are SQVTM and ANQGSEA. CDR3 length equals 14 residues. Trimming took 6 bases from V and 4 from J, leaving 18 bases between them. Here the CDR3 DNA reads TGCAGCGTGTATACGACAGGACTCGGCACTGAAGCTTTCTTT. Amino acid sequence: CSVYTTGLGTEAFF.

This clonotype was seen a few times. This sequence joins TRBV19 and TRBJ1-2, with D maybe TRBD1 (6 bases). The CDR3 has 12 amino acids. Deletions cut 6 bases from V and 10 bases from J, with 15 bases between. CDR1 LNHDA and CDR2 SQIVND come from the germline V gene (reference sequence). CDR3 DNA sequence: TGTGCCAGTAGCATCTCCAGGACAGACTACACCTTC. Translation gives CASSISRTDYTF.

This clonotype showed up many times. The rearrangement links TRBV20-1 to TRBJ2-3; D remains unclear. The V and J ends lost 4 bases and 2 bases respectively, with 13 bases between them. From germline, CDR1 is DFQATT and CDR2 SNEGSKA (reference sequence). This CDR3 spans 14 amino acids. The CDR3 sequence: CSANRPYSTDTQYF. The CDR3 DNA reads TGCAGTGCTAATCGACCCTACTCCACAGATACGCAGTATTTT.

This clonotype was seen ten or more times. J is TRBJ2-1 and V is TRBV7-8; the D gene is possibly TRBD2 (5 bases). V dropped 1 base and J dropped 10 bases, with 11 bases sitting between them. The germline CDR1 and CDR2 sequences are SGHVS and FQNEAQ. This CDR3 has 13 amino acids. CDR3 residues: CASSLERGPEQFF. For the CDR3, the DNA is TGTGCCAGCAGCTTAGAACGAGGGCCCGAGCAGTTCTTC.

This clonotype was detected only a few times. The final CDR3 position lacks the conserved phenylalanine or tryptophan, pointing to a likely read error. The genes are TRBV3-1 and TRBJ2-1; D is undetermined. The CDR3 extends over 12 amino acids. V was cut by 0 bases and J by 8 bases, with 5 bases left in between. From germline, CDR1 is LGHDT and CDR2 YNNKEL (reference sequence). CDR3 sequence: CASSQELYEQFL. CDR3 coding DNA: TGTGCCAGCAGCCAAGAGTTGTATGAGCAGTTCCTC.

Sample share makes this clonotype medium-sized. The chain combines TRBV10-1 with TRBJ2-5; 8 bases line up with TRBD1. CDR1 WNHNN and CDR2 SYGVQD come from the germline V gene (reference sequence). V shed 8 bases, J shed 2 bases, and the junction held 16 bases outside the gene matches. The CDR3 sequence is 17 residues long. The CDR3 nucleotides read TGCGCCAGCGGCATCCCAGGGGGCAGGGAAACGCAAGAGACCCAGTACTTC. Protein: CASGIPGGRETQETQYF.

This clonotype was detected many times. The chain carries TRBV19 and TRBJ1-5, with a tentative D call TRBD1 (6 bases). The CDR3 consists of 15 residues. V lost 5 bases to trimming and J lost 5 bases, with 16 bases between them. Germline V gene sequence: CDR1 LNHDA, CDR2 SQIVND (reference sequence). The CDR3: CASSFSHREHQPQHF. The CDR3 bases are TGTGCCAGTAGTTTCTCCCACAGGGAACATCAGCCCCAGCATTTT.

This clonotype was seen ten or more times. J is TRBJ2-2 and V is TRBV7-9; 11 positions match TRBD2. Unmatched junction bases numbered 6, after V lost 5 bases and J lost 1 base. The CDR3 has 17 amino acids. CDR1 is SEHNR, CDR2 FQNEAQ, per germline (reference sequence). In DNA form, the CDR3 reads TGTGCCAGCAGCCCGGGACTAGCGGCGATGAACACCGGGGAGCTGTTTTTT. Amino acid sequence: CASSPGLAAMNTGELFF. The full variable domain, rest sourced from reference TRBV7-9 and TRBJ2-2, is DTGVSQNPRHKITKRGQNVTFRCDPISEHNRLYWYRQTLGQGPEFLTYFQNEAQLEKSRLLSDRFSAERPKGSFSTLEIQRTEQGDSAMYLCASSPGLAAMNTGELFFGEGSRLTVL.

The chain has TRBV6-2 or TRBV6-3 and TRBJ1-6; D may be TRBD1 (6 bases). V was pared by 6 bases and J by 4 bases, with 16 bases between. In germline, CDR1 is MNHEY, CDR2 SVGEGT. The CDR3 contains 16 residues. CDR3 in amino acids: CASRSTGMNYNSPLHF. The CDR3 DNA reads TGTGCCAGCAGATCCACAGGGATGAATTATAATTCACCCCTCCACTTT.